This TCR beta chain comes out of a study of radiation and T cells in renal cell carcinoma. General study findings and limits: No pretreatment tumor biopsies were available for baseline clonotypes. Compared with controls, irradiated tumors showed greater TCR clonality.

As for treatment: 15 Gy SBRT to primary tumor, nephrectomy 4 weeks later. Nephrectomy followed 15 Gy stereotactic body radiation by 4 weeks. The tumor was a clear cell renal cell carcinoma. With regard to this clone: The antigen is not known.

Sequenced by immunoSEQ multiplex PCR; TCRdb stores in-frame clones only, minus some. Altogether around 9,300 clones are present, around 63% being singletons, with the ten largest covering roughly 16%. The CDR3 spans 13 residues. CDR1 LNHDA and CDR2 SQIVND come from the germline V gene (reference sequence). V lost 6 bases and J 7 bases, leaving 13 bases between the germline ends. This chain joins TRBV19 and TRBJ1-5, with D perhaps matching TRBD1 (5 bases). The TCR originated in a woman aged 45 to 65 with renal cell carcinoma. This specimen consisted of tumor tissue, obtained from a patient whose treatment included radiotherapy and nephrectomy. CDR3: CASSPDIRQPQHF. For the CDR3, the DNA is TGTGCCAGTAGCCCGGACATTAGGCAGCCCCAGCATTTT.